A selection of T cell receptor beta chains follows, all from one sample in a study of blood T cell repertoires in COVID-19. The assay was immunoSEQ multiplex PCR, and TCRdb's table has in-frame clones only and misses some. The table records fewer than 65,000 clones, around 79% of them present only once. Sequencing used peripheral blood. These receptors originate from a man aged 70 or older with acute or convalescent COVID-19. The CDR3 runs from the conserved cysteine through the conserved F or W. A D gene is named only where the DNA matches it firmly. The size field is filled for only some rows; it gives once, few, many or a size class.

D: .
V: TRBV29-1
size: .
J: TRBJ2-7
DNA: TGCAGCGTTGCGGGGTGGACCGTCTACGAGCAGTACTTC
CDR3: CSVAGWTVYEQYF

D: .
V: TRBV19
size: .
J: TRBJ2-2
DNA: TGTGCCAGTAGTATTGTGGGCCTGAACACCGGGGAGCTGTTTTTT
CDR3: CASSIVGLNTGELFF

D: .
V: TRBV11-3
size: .
J: TRBJ2-5
DNA: TGTGCCAGCAGCCCCCGTACTCGACCCGGGGGAGAGACCCAGTACTTC
CDR3: CASSPRTRPGGETQYF

D: TRBD2
V: TRBV7-8
size: few
J: TRBJ2-5
DNA: TGTGCCAGCAGCTTAGCTCGGGGGGTTCGAGAGACCCAGTACTTC
CDR3: CASSLARGVRETQYF

D: .
V: TRBV6-1
size: .
J: TRBJ2-6
DNA: TGTGCCAGCAGTGAACTATCCTCTGGGGCCAACGTCCTGACTTTC
CDR3: CASSELSSGANVLTF

D: .
V: TRBV24-1
size: .
J: TRBJ2-5
DNA: TGTGCCACCAGTGTCGAAATGGAGGTGACAGGGACCCAGTACTTC
CDR3: CATSVEMEVTGTQYF

D: .
V: TRBV11-3
size: few
J: TRBJ1-3
DNA: TGTGCCAGCAGCTTCCTGACAGGACTCTCTGGAAACACCATATATTTT
CDR3: CASSFLTGLSGNTIYF

D: TRBD1
V: TRBV5-1
size: .
J: TRBJ1-3
DNA: TGCGCCAGCAGCTTGGAACAGGGGCCTGGAAACACCATATATTTT
CDR3: CASSLEQGPGNTIYF

D: .
V: TRBV11-2
size: .
J: TRBJ2-3
DNA: TGTGCCAGCAGCTTAGCGGGTTCCCCAGATACGCAGTATTTT
CDR3: CASSLAGSPDTQYF

D: .
V: TRBV7-2
size: .
J: TRBJ2-1
DNA: TGTGCCAGCATATCAACTAGGAATGAGCAGTTCTTC
CDR3: CASISTRNEQFF

D: .
V: TRBV7-9
size: .
J: TRBJ1-4
DNA: TGTGCCAGCAGCCGAGCCGAGGTAGCTAATGAAAAACTGTTTTTT
CDR3: CASSRAEVANEKLFF

D: .
V: TRBV25-1
size: .
J: TRBJ2-1
DNA: TGTGCCAGCAGTGGACTACTAGTAAAGGTATGCAATGAGCAGTTCTTC
CDR3: CASSGLLVKVCNEQFF

D: .
V: TRBV4-1
size: .
J: TRBJ2-1
DNA: TGCGCCAGCAGCCAAGATGGTAGAAGTGAGCAGTTCTTC
CDR3: CASSQDGRSEQFF

D: .
V: TRBV6-5
size: .
J: TRBJ1-1
DNA: TGTGCCAGCAGTTATGGACAGTCGAACACTGAAGCTTTCTTT
CDR3: CASSYGQSNTEAFF

D: .
V: TRBV5-1
size: .
J: TRBJ1-1
DNA: TGCGCCAGCAGCTTGGCGGCAGGATCCATGAACACTGAAGCTTTCTTT
CDR3: CASSLAAGSMNTEAFF

D: TRBD1
V: TRBV5-1
size: .
J: TRBJ1-6
DNA: TGCGCCAGCAGCCCCGGACAGGGGGCCTATAATTCACCCCTCCACTTT
CDR3: CASSPGQGAYNSPLHF

D: TRBD1
V: TRBV7-8
size: .
J: TRBJ2-7
DNA: TGTGCCAGCAGCCCGGAGACAGGGGGCAGGCTAGCGGAGGCCTCCTACGAGCAGTACTTC
CDR3: CASSPETGGRLAEASYEQYF

D: TRBD2
V: TRBV14
size: few
J: TRBJ2-3
DNA: TGTGCCAGCAGCCAAGGGCGGGAGAGACGCACAGATACGCAGTATTTT
CDR3: CASSQGRERRTDTQYF

D: .
V: TRBV9
size: .
J: TRBJ1-3
DNA: TGTGCCAGCAGGGAGACATGGGAGACCCCTTCCTCTGGAAACACCATATATTTT
CDR3: CASRETWETPSSGNTIYF

D: TRBD2
V: TRBV4-2
size: .
J: TRBJ2-7
DNA: TGTGCCAGCAGCCAAGGACCCAGCGGGAAGACGACCTCCTACGAGCAGTACTTC
CDR3: CASSQGPSGKTTSYEQYF

D: .
V: TRBV28
size: .
J: TRBJ1-2
DNA: TGTGCCAGCAGTCGCTATGGCTACACCTTC
CDR3: CASSRYGYTF

D: TRBD1
V: TRBV7-2
size: .
J: TRBJ2-7
DNA: TGTGCCAGCAGCTCCGCCCCCGGGACAGCCTCCTACGAGCAGTACTTC
CDR3: CASSSAPGTASYEQYF

D: TRBD1
V: TRBV6-5
size: .
J: TRBJ1-5
DNA: TGTGCCAGCAGTTATACAGGGGACGGCAATCAGCCCCAGCATTTT
CDR3: CASSYTGDGNQPQHF

D: .
V: TRBV18
size: once
J: TRBJ1-1
DNA: TGTGCCAGCTCCCCCCAGGGAGGGGCCTACATGAACACTGAAGCTTTCTTT
CDR3: CASSPQGGAYMNTEAFF

D: .
V: TRBV4-1
size: .
J: TRBJ2-7
DNA: TGCGCCAGCAGCCAAGAACCGGACTCCCCCTACGAGCAGTACTTC
CDR3: CASSQEPDSPYEQYF

D: .
V: TRBV5-1
size: .
J: TRBJ2-2
DNA: TGCGCCAGCAGCGACCCGGGACAAGGGAACACCGGGGAGCTGTTTTTT
CDR3: CASSDPGQGNTGELFF

D: TRBD2
V: TRBV9
size: .
J: TRBJ2-3
DNA: TGTGCCAGCAGCGTGATTAGCGGGGGGTCAGATACGCAGTATTTT
CDR3: CASSVISGGSDTQYF

D: TRBD1
V: TRBV14
size: .
J: TRBJ2-3
DNA: TGTGCCAGCAGCCAATGGACAGGGGAAGATACGCAGTATTTT
CDR3: CASSQWTGEDTQYF

D: .
V: TRBV19
size: .
J: TRBJ1-3
DNA: TGTGCCAGTAGGCCAGGGAATGAAAACACCATATATTTT
CDR3: CASRPGNENTIYF

D: .
V: TRBV5-4
size: .
J: TRBJ1-2
DNA: TGTGCCAGCAGCTTGTCAGTCTCTAACTATGGCTACACCTTC
CDR3: CASSLSVSNYGYTF

D: TRBD2
V: TRBV10-3
size: .
J: TRBJ2-1
DNA: TGTGCCATCAGGTCGAAGATTGGGACTAGCGGGGACAATGAGCAGTTCTTC
CDR3: CAIRSKIGTSGDNEQFF

D: TRBD2
V: TRBV19
size: .
J: TRBJ2-2
DNA: TGTGCCAGTAGTATACTAGCGGGAGACACCGGGGAGCTGTTTTTT
CDR3: CASSILAGDTGELFF

D: .
V: TRBV12-3/TRBV12-4
size: .
J: TRBJ2-3
DNA: TGTGCCAGCAGTTTTACCGAGGATACGCAGTATTTT
CDR3: CASSFTEDTQYF

D: TRBD1
V: TRBV27
size: .
J: TRBJ1-1
DNA: TGTGCCAGCAGTTCCCGACAGGGAGTTATTTACACTGAAGCTTTCTTT
CDR3: CASSSRQGVIYTEAFF

D: TRBD1
V: TRBV6-5
size: .
J: TRBJ1-1
DNA: TGTGCCAGCCGCCCCTCCGGGACAGGGGCAGGTGAAGCTTTCTTT
CDR3: CASRPSGTGAGEAFF

D: TRBD2
V: TRBV27
size: once
J: TRBJ2-5
DNA: TGTGCCAGCAGCTCCCTTCCAGCGGGACAAGAGACCCAGTACTTC
CDR3: CASSSLPAGQETQYF

D: .
V: TRBV4-1
size: .
J: TRBJ1-2
DNA: TGCGCCAGCAGCCAAGTTATTCGGGAGAGGAGCAAATATGGCTACACCTTC
CDR3: CASSQVIRERSKYGYTF

D: .
V: TRBV28
size: .
J: TRBJ2-2
DNA: TGTGCCAGCAACGGGTCCCCCACAGGGCCCGGGGAGCTGTTTTTT
CDR3: CASNGSPTGPGELFF

D: TRBD1
V: TRBV27
size: .
J: TRBJ1-2
DNA: TGTGCCAGCAGTTCTGCCCCGGGACAGGGGTTCAACTATGGCTACACCTTC
CDR3: CASSSAPGQGFNYGYTF

D: TRBD2
V: TRBV5-1
size: .
J: TRBJ2-2
DNA: TGCGCCAGCAGCCTGGGACTAGCGATAGGGACCGGGGAGCTGTTTTTT
CDR3: CASSLGLAIGTGELFF

D: .
V: TRBV19
size: .
J: TRBJ1-2
DNA: TGTGCCACCACGGACTACTATGGCTACACCTTC
CDR3: CATTDYYGYTF

D: TRBD1
V: TRBV2
size: .
J: TRBJ2-1
DNA: TGTGCCGGAAAAAAGGACAGGGAAGTGGGTGAGCAGTTCTTC
CDR3: CAGKKDREVGEQFF

D: TRBD2
V: TRBV29-1
size: .
J: TRBJ2-7
DNA: TGCAGCGTTGAGGGGACTAGCGGGAGAGGAGAGCAGTACTTC
CDR3: CSVEGTSGRGEQYF

D: TRBD2
V: TRBV29-1
size: once
J: TRBJ2-1
DNA: TGCAGCGTTTCCCAAGCGGGGGGGGACGGGGAGCAGTTCTTC
CDR3: CSVSQAGGDGEQFF

D: .
V: TRBV7-9
size: .
J: TRBJ2-2
DNA: TGTGCCAGCAGCCCCGTTGGGGCCACCGGGGAGCTGTTTTTT
CDR3: CASSPVGATGELFF

D: .
V: TRBV27
size: .
J: TRBJ2-1
DNA: TGTGCCAGCAGTTTGACCTGGAGCTCCTACAATGAGCAGTTCTTC
CDR3: CASSLTWSSYNEQFF